Reported below is one TCR beta chain. There is no known antigen for this receptor. The record has no base qualities; no much larger clone is one base away. The germline V gene (reference sequence) gives CDR1 as MNHEY and CDR2 as SMNVEV. Trimmed from V: 6 bases; trimmed from J: 1 base; junction bases lacking a gene match: 5. From its cysteine to its phenylalanine, the CDR3 spans 14 amino acids. The retained sequence is limited to the CDR3, 42 bases, with the frame set at the first base. This sample is drawn from a study of OX40 agonist ivuxolimab in advanced cancers. For context, the study as a whole: The costimulatory receptor OX40 (CD134) was targeted by ivuxolimab, a fully human IgG2 agonistic monoclonal antibody. Intravenous ivuxolimab was administered to patients every 2 weeks at six dose levels: 0.01, 0.1, 0.3, 1.5, 3 and 10 mg/kg. Of the 50 to 55 dose-escalation patients, hepatocellular carcinoma was present in around 20, melanoma in some 15, renal cell carcinoma in 9 and head and neck cancer in 9. In the dose-escalation cohort, roughly 80% of patients were male, and the mean age was approximately 55 years, with a range of about 20 to 79. Patients were allowed to have had prior anti-PD-1, anti-PD-L1 or anti-CTLA-4 therapy, and about 40% of the dose-escalation patients had been treated with checkpoint inhibitors. Three dose-escalation patients achieved partial responses, one with hepatocellular carcinoma and two with cutaneous melanoma. Peripheral TCRbeta sequencing was intended to test whether TCR sequence diversity was altered and clonal T-cell expansion was caused by ivuxolimab. The paper covers the monotherapy dose-escalation part of the phase I ivuxolimab trial, which included N ≈ 57 patients.

Genomic DNA was extracted from sorted cells for sequencing of the TCRbeta CDR3 region. The immunoSEQ Assay was used for sequencing of TCRbeta CDR3 regions. The immuneACCESS repertoire file appears here via TCRdb, limited to in-frame rearrangements. These files lack a portion of the clones; in checked studies, under half of the deficit traces to unresolved V genes, and the cause of the others is not known. This sample gives 31,000 or so clones in total; around 85% of them show up just once. 20% to 25% of the sample goes to the ten largest clones. What the work shows at the level of the full study, not this receptor alone: At doses from 0.1 to 3.0 mg/kg, clonal expansion was seen in both CD4+ and CD8+ blood T cells between baseline and week 6. On average, CD8+ T cells showed more expanded clones than CD4+ T cells after ivuxolimab. Low levels of normalized T-cell clonal expansion were also seen in some patients who did not respond. The antigen specificity of the clonally expanded peripheral T cells was not determined. Partial responders in the 0.1-3.0 mg/kg groups had among the lowest normalized peripheral clonal expansion, especially among CD8+ T cells.

The trial excluded patients who had a history of autoimmune disease or were on systemic immunosuppression. Peripheral blood for TCR sequencing was drawn from every dose cohort at baseline, at cycle 4 day 1 and at cycle 7 day 1. Samples were obtained from an open-label, multicenter, first-in-human phase I dose-escalation trial of ivuxolimab. Adults with locally advanced or metastatic melanoma, renal cell, hepatocellular, or head and neck squamous cell carcinoma were enrolled in the trial. Before TCR sequencing, CD4+ T cells and CD8+ T cells from peripheral blood were sorted into separate populations.

This receptor was identified in an adult with an advanced solid tumor such as melanoma, head and neck, liver or kidney cancer. The material was CD4+ or CD8+ T cells sorted from blood, obtained in a trial of the OX40 agonist ivuxolimab. The V and J segments used are TRBV27 and TRBJ1-1; 7 nucleotides in the junction match TRBD1. The sequenced DNA: TGTGCCAGCAGGCCAGGGGGAGGGAACACTGAAGCTTTCTTT. It codes for CASRPGGGNTEAFF.